The present TCR beta chain was sequenced within a study of cytomegalovirus exposure and HLA in healthy donors. Study-wide points: Previously analyzed data showed that most TCR beta V segments were productive at a frequency of about 87% or about 30%. Specificity of three CMV-associated chains for CMV antigens was verified in vitro. The classifier reportedly diagnosed cytomegalovirus status with high sensitivity and specificity.

About this clone itself: Antigen specificity is unknown.

The PCR used 60 Vbeta and 13 Jbeta primers. TCRdb's table, derived via immunoSEQ multiplex PCR, lists solely in-frame clones and lacks some. The data contain approximately 70,000 clones, 80% to 90% of them singletons. This TCR was recovered from a young woman in good health and CMV-seronegative. Material: PBMCs.

CDR3: CASSLLPGQDSYNEQFF. In DNA, the CDR3 is TGCGCCAGCAGCTTATTACCGGGACAGGACTCCTACAATGAGCAGTTCTTC. The gene calls are TRBV5-1 and TRBJ2-1, with 8 bases that match TRBD1. The V gene's germline CDR1 is SGHRS and CDR2 YFSETQ. With 2 bases clipped from V and 0 bases from J, the junction kept 7 bases outside the gene matches. This CDR3 comprises 17 residues.